This TCR beta chain derives from a study of T cells after yellow fever vaccination. Study results and limitations: Abundant clonotypes from the bulk population could have been carried over as contaminants into FACS-sorted repertoires.

Details on this clonotype: The antigen remains undetermined.

TCRdb re-called the 5' RACE reads through MiXCR, storing one row per CDR3 protein. The sample has a few hundred thousand distinct CDR3 sequences; 4.1% are singletons. Trimming took off 0 bases at V and 4 bases at J, with 10 bases between the two ends. The germline gives CDR1 LNHDA, CDR2 SQIVND (reference sequence). The CDR3 contains 15 residues. This receptor was obtained from a man younger than 35 who received the YFV17D yellow fever vaccine. The chain carries TRBV19 and TRBJ1-5, with D possibly TRBD1 on 5 matching bases. Sequencing used PBMCs, obtained 5 days after the yellow fever booster vaccination. The CDR3 nucleotides read TGTGCCAGTAGTATAGATCCGCGGGGGAATCAGCCCCAGCATTTT. Translation gives CASSIDPRGNQPQHF. The full variable domain, with the rest looked up from reference TRBV19 and TRBJ1-5, is DGGITQSPKYLFRKEGQNVTLSCEQNLNHDAMYWYRQDPGQGLRLIYYSQIVNDFQKGDIAEGYSVSREKKESFPLTVTSAQKNPTAFYLCASSIDPRGNQPQHFGDGTRLSIL.